What follows is one T cell receptor beta chain and its context. Its antigen is still unknown. The sample holds no much larger clone one base away, and base qualities are not on file. One collaborating source in Seattle enrolled patients while the patients were actively infected and followed the patients over time throughout the course of disease. The collaborating institutions used their own protocols to collect whole blood in K2EDTA tubes. For TCRbeta analysis, collaborators shipped samples in one of three forms: frozen whole blood, isolated PBMCs, or DNA extracted from either of those sample types. The data were taken from a study of blood T cell repertoires in COVID-19 (dated by TCRdb to about 2020). For the study in its entirety: The collaborator samples originated in the United States, Italy and Spain and spanned the acute and convalescent phases of COVID-19. Samples were obtained from the ongoing ImmuneRACE study (first 160 participants) and from 1,200 or so subjects provided by 6 global collaborators. A de-identified subject ID, COVID-19 status, age in years and sex were almost always included in the sample metadata. Where available, HLA class I and class II types were obtained from metadata supplied by the sample provider rather than from assay-based typing. A freely available public database, intended as a resource for researchers studying the immune response to SARS-CoV-2, is where the repertoires were released. The dataset comprised deeply sampled blood TCRbeta repertoires from subjects exposed to, actively infected with, or recovered from COVID-19. The prospective study material was composed of cDNA or gDNA derived from T cells, B-cell-depleted T cells, or PBMCs.

The immunoSEQ Assay, a bias-controlled multiplex PCR, was used to amplify TCRbeta CDR3 regions from genomic DNA. The paper's data handling went like this. The number of nucleated cells in each sample was estimated from the amplification of reference gene primers within the assay. To quantify the absolute abundance of each unique TCRbeta CDR3 rearrangement, sequence reads were collapsed and filtered. Productive Simpson clonality was computed per sample as the square root of Simpson's diversity index over productive rearrangements. TCRdb stores this immuneACCESS table with in-frame sequences only. Part of the clones is absent; in the studies checked, under half of the shortfall reflects unresolved V genes, and no reason is known for the rest. The DNA gave D and trimming, while V, J and clone size come from that table. For this sample the table gives about 240,000 clones, of which 80% to 90% were detected only once. The ten largest clones capture around 7% of the sample.

What the study reported, not specific to this receptor: Clinical and demographic metadata were provided uncurated, with the amount varying by source and participant.

Measured from the cysteine to the phenylalanine, the CDR3 is 15 residues long. This entry keeps only the CDR3 DNA: 45 bases, framed from base 1. For this chain, trimming is 5 bases at the V end and 3 bases at the J end, and the number of junction bases without a gene match is 3. Looking up the germline V gene yields CDR1 MNHEY and CDR2 SVGAGI. Sequenced material: peripheral blood. This sequence uses TRBV6-5 and TRBJ2-1, and TRBD2 matches 11 of the central bases. This sequence originates from a woman older than 75 with COVID-19, enrolled during active disease. The nucleotide sequence is TGTGCCAGCAGTCGGACTAGCGGGTACTACAATGAGCAGTTCTTC. Its translation is CASSRTSGYYNEQFF.